The 24 T cell receptor beta chains listed next were all sequenced from one sample in a study of shared clonotypes between healthy human individuals. Using immunoSEQ multiplex PCR, the repertoire was profiled, and TCRdb retains in-frame clones only, with some absent. Here the sample spans some 1,600,000 clones, about 98% being singletons. Sequencing input: naive CD4+ T cells sorted from blood. Subset defined: CD45RA+ positively selected. The receptors stem from a man in his thirties or forties in good health.

This sequence joins TRBV5-1 and TRBJ2-3, with a possible D match to TRBD1 (5 bases). This CDR3 region has 15 residues. Deletions cut 0 bases from V and 4 bases from J, with 12 bases between. Germline loops: CDR1 SGHRS, CDR2 YFSETQ. CDR3 amino acids: CASSLVMGQADTQYF. As DNA, the CDR3 is TGCGCCAGCAGCTTGGTAATGGGGCAGGCAGATACGCAGTATTTT.

The rearrangement uses TRBV18 and TRBJ2-5; 7 nucleotides align to TRBD2. Trimming removed 4 bases from V and 2 bases from J; junction bases left unmatched: 4. This CDR3 is built from 14 residues. The germline gives CDR1 KGHSH, CDR2 LQKENI. The CDR3 loop is CASSRLAVQETQYF. The DNA of the CDR3 is TGTGCCAGCTCACGGCTAGCGGTACAAGAGACCCAGTACTTC.

The rearrangement uses TRBV9 and TRBJ2-1, with D uncertain. Deletions cut 4 bases from V and 16 bases from J, with 21 bases between. This CDR3 is 13 amino acids long. The germline V gene encodes CDR1 SGDLS and CDR2 YYNGEE. The CDR3 nucleotides read TGTGCCAGCAGCCCAGCCGGTACGTTCTATCGTTTCTTC. The encoded protein is CASSPAGTFYRFF.

This chain links TRBV7-3 with TRBJ2-1; 9 bases agree with TRBD1. This CDR3 region has 16 residues. V was pared by 2 bases and J by 6 bases, with 8 bases of the junction left unmatched. Germline V gene data show CDR1 as SGHTA and CDR2 as FQGTGA. CDR3 sequence reads: CASSLSSGQGLNEQFF. The CDR3 nucleotides read TGTGCCAGCAGCTTATCATCGGGACAGGGTCTCAATGAGCAGTTCTTC.

This clone occurred once. The V gene is TRBV5-1, the J gene TRBJ1-1, with D perhaps TRBD1 (6 bases). The length of the CDR3 is 14 residues. Deletions cut 4 bases from V and 0 bases from J, with 10 bases between. Germline assignment: CDR1 SGHRS and CDR2 YFSETQ. CDR3 nucleotide sequence: TGCGCCAGCAGCCAGGACAGACTGAACACTGAAGCTTTCTTT. It translates to CASSQDRLNTEAFF.

V gene TRBV7-2 combines with J gene TRBJ1-4; tentatively, D is TRBD1 (5 bases). CDR3 size: 16 residues. The V gene lost 2 bases and the J gene lost 5 bases, with 15 bases spanning the gap. Per the germline V gene, CDR1 is SGHTA and CDR2 is FQGNSA. DNA of the CDR3: TGTGCCAGCAGCTTACACGGGCGGACAATGAATGAAAAACTGTTTTTT. Translating it yields CASSLHGRTMNEKLFF.

The rearrangement links TRBV6-1 to TRBJ2-7, with 8 bases lining up with TRBD1. This CDR3 region has 13 residues. With V trimmed by 6 bases and J by 5 bases, 6 bases remained unmatched. The germline CDR1 and CDR2 sequences are MNHNS and SASEGT. CDR3 DNA sequence: TGTGCCAGCAGGCGGCAGGGGGCTGACGAGCAGTACTTC. Translation: CASRRQGADEQYF.

V is TRBV2 and J is TRBJ2-5; 9 nucleotides align to TRBD2. CDR3 size: 14 residues. The V segment lost 4 bases and the J segment 2 bases; nucleotides outside the gene matches: 2. Germline values: CDR1 SNHLY, CDR2 FYNNEI. DNA for the CDR3: TGTGCCAGCAGTGGACTAGCGGTACAAGAGACCCAGTACTTC. Its translation: CASSGLAVQETQYF. Full variable domain (missing parts from reference TRBV2 and TRBJ2-5): EPEVTQTPSHQVTQMGQEVILRCVPISNHLYFYWYRQILGQKVEFLVSFYNNEISEKSEIFDDQFSVERPDGSNFTLKIRSTKLEDSAMYFCASSGLAVQETQYFGPGTRLLVL.

The genes are TRBV11-2 and TRBJ2-3; TRBD2 is a possible D gene (5 bases). Trimming took off 1 base at V and 9 bases at J, with 11 bases between the two ends. Looked up from germline, CDR1 is SGHAT and CDR2 is FQNNGV. The CDR3 consists of 13 residues. The CDR3 region has the DNA TGTGCCAGCAGCTTAGGTCTAGCTGGCACGCAGTATTTT. This encodes CASSLGLAGTQYF.

This chain joins TRBV29-1 and TRBJ2-5; D perhaps matches TRBD1 (5 bases). Germline CDR1 and CDR2: SQVTM and ANQGSEA. CDR3 length: 13 residues. V lost 5 bases to trimming and J lost 0 bases, with 10 bases between them. The CDR3 region has the DNA TGCAGCGTTCACACAGGTTACCAAGAGACCCAGTACTTC. Translating gives CSVHTGYQETQYF.

This clone has a single count. The rearrangement uses TRBV11-3 and TRBJ2-1, with 11 bases matching TRBD2. CDR1 and CDR2 (germline): SGHNT, YENEEA. The CDR3 is made up of 17 amino acids. The ends lost 3 bases at V and 4 bases at J; junction bases unmatched: 8. CDR3 amino acids: CASSFLAGGQVYNEQFF. The CDR3 coding sequence is TGTGCCAGCAGCTTTCTAGCGGGAGGACAAGTATACAATGAGCAGTTCTTC. Together with reference TRBV11-3 and TRBJ2-1, the CDR3 gives the full variable domain: EAGVVQSPRYKIIEKKQPVAFWCNPISGHNTLYWYLQNLGQGPELLIRYENEEAVDDSQLPKDRFSAERLKGVDSTLKIQPAELGDSAVYLCASSFLAGGQVYNEQFFGPGTRLTVL.

The chain employs TRBV5-6 and TRBJ1-1; 8 bases align to TRBD1. V lost 5 bases to trimming and J lost 10 bases; unmatched junction nucleotides: 10. The CDR3 loop spans 13 amino acids. CDR1 SGHDT and CDR2 YYEEEE come from the germline V gene. The CDR3 nucleotides read TGTGCCAGCAGTCGAGACAGGGGTTTAACAGCTTTCTTT. Translated: CASSRDRGLTAFF.

About this clone: This sample also contains other DNA sequences that code for the same CDR3. J is TRBJ2-1 and V is TRBV6-6, with 11 bases identical to TRBD2. Germline V gene sequence: CDR1 MNHNY, CDR2 SVGAGI (reference sequence). The CDR3 covers 15 residues. Germline trimming cut 6 bases from V and 4 bases from J; bases unmatched to any gene: 5. The CDR3 coding sequence is TGTGCCAGCAGCCCCGGGACTAGCGGATACAATGAGCAGTTCTTC. Its translation: CASSPGTSGYNEQFF.

The chain has TRBV6-5 and TRBJ2-7; 8 bases match TRBD2. The germline V gene encodes CDR1 MNHEY and CDR2 SVGAGI. With V trimmed by 6 bases and J by 6 bases, 7 bases remained unmatched. The CDR3 has 13 residues. The CDR3 region has the DNA TGTGCCAGCAGCCTGAGCGGGAGTCGCGAGCAGTACTTC. This gives the protein CASSLSGSREQYF.

The J gene is TRBJ2-7, the V gene TRBV7-2; D uncertain. V was cut by 1 base and J by 2 bases, with 15 bases left in between. This CDR3 is built from 16 residues. The germline V gene encodes CDR1 SGHTA and CDR2 FQGNSA. The CDR3 nucleotides are TGTGCCAGCAGCTTAGAATCAAAGGTTCTGGCCTACGAGCAGTACTTC. It is translated as CASSLESKVLAYEQYF.

The rearrangement joins TRBV5-1 to TRBJ2-3; tentatively, D is TRBD1 (6 bases). V lost 7 bases, J lost 2 bases, and 17 bases lay in between. This CDR3 spans 15 amino acids. The V gene's germline CDR1 is SGHRS and CDR2 YFSETQ. The CDR3 DNA sequence: TGCGCCAGCCGACCCCCCGGGACACTCACAGATACGCAGTATTTT. Amino acid sequence: CASRPPGTLTDTQYF.

The chain carries TRBV7-6 and TRBJ2-1; tentative D call: TRBD2 (6 bases). V lost 0 bases and J lost 4, with 16 bases in between. The germline V gene encodes CDR1 SGHVS and CDR2 FNYEAQ. This CDR3 is 17 amino acids long. CDR3 nucleotide sequence: TGTGCCAGCAGCTTAGCGTCTCGGGAGTCAGCTTACAATGAGCAGTTCTTC. Translating gives CASSLASRESAYNEQFF.

V is TRBV18 and J is TRBJ1-2; 8 nucleotides line up with TRBD1. Germline assignment: CDR1 KGHSH and CDR2 LQKENI. The V gene end was trimmed by 6 bases and the J gene end by 8 bases; junction bases not matched to a gene: 8. This CDR3 has 13 amino acids. CDR3 in amino acids: CASSQTGDDGYTF. Here the CDR3 DNA reads TGTGCCAGCTCCCAGACAGGGGATGACGGCTACACCTTC.

The J gene is TRBJ1-5, the V gene TRBV6-5; perhaps TRBD1 as D (5 bases). V dropped 4 bases and J dropped 4 bases, with 8 bases sitting between them. CDR1 and CDR2 (germline): MNHEY, SVGAGI. The CDR3 covers 13 residues. Here the CDR3 DNA reads TGTGCCAGCAGTTGGACAATTAATCAGCCCCAGCATTTT. It encodes CASSWTINQPQHF.

This chain joins TRBV5-1 and TRBJ2-1; D unresolved. Germline V gene lookup returns CDR1 SGHRS and CDR2 YFSETQ. Trimming shortened V by 0 bases and J by 1 base, and 8 bases separated the two germline ends. The CDR3 is 15 amino acids. CDR3 sequence (DNA): TGCGCCAGCAGCTTGGACGCGCCGTCCTACAATGAGCAGTTCTTC. It yields the protein CASSLDAPSYNEQFF.

The chain combines TRBV9 with TRBJ2-3, with D maybe TRBD2 (6 bases). CDR1 and CDR2 from the germline V gene are SGDLS and YYNGEE. Trimming stripped 3 bases from V and 6 bases from J, with 14 bases between. This CDR3 is built from 14 residues. This chain's CDR3 is CASSGGDLGDTQYF. The CDR3 nucleotides are TGTGCCAGCAGCGGCGGGGACCTAGGGGATACGCAGTATTTT.

This clone has only one observation. The chain employs TRBV15 and TRBJ2-5; possible D gene TRBD2, 6 bases. V was trimmed by 5 bases and J by 5 bases, leaving 15 bases between them. Germline V gene data show CDR1 as LNHNV and CDR2 as YYDKDF (reference sequence). The CDR3 has 14 amino acids. The CDR3 nucleotides read TGTGCCACCAGCCCCCGACTAGACGGGGAGACCCAGTACTTC. Its protein product is CATSPRLDGETQYF.

This rearrangement joins TRBV7-6 to TRBJ2-7; 9 positions agree with TRBD2. Germline lookup yields CDR1 SGHVS and CDR2 FNYEAQ. J gave up 2 bases and V 5 bases, and 13 bases lay outside the gene matches. The CDR3 contains 17 residues. CDR3 region: CASSAEGGLAGPYEQYF. The CDR3 DNA is TGTGCCAGCAGCGCAGAAGGGGGCCTAGCGGGACCCTACGAGCAGTACTTC. The full variable domain, its missing parts supplied by reference TRBV7-6 and TRBJ2-7, is GAGVSQSPRYKVTKRGQDVALRCDPISGHVSLYWYRQALGQGPEFLTYFNYEAQQDKSGLPNDRFSAERPEGSISTLTIQRTEQRDSAMYRCASSAEGGLAGPYEQYFGPGTRLTVT.

V is TRBV13 and J is TRBJ2-3, with 8 bases fitting TRBD1. CDR3 size: 15 residues. Germline lookup yields CDR1 PRHDT and CDR2 FYEKMQ (reference sequence). V shed 3 bases, J shed 4 bases, and the junction held 6 bases outside the gene matches. CDR3 region: CASSFPGTGSDTQYF. The DNA of the CDR3 is TGTGCCAGCAGCTTCCCCGGGACAGGATCAGATACGCAGTATTTT.